The 32 T cell receptor beta chains below all came from one sample that was sequenced in a study of blood T cells in healthy people across ages. The use of a sample-barcoded 5' primer and a J-beta primer mix characterized a second PCR of roughly 6 to 11 cycles. Using its own MiXCR run on the 5' RACE reads, TCRdb lists one record per CDR3 protein. The profile shows hundreds of thousands of distinct CDR3 sequences, roughly two fifths of them singletons. The sample consisted of blood. The receptors originated from a woman aged 55-69 years in good health.

This clonotype was detected a few times. This chain links TRBV2 with TRBJ2-1, with 7 bases aligning to TRBD2. CDR3 length: 14 residues. V gave up 3 bases and J gave up 3 bases; unmatched junction bases: 2. Germline CDR1 is SNHLY and CDR2 is FYNNEI. Written as DNA, the CDR3 is TGTGCCAGCAGTGAGCAGCGGGACTACAATGAGCAGTTCTTC. Its protein is CASSEQRDYNEQFF.

The J gene is TRBJ1-4, the V gene TRBV20-1; TRBD1 matches at 10 bases. CDR3 size: 13 residues. The V gene end was trimmed by 4 bases and the J gene end by 8 bases; junction bases not matched to a gene: 4. Germline V gene data show CDR1 as DFQATT and CDR2 as SNEGSKA (reference sequence). CDR3 amino acids: CSAKTGGGEKLFF. In DNA, the CDR3 is TGCAGTGCTAAGACAGGGGGCGGCGAAAAACTGTTTTTT.

In nucleotides, the CDR3 is TGCAGTGCTAGTGGCCGGGAGCAGTTCTTC. The encoded protein is CSASGREQFF. The rearrangement links TRBV20-1 to TRBJ2-1; D not resolved. Trimming cost V 3 bases and J 10 bases, with 7 bases left between them. The CDR3 runs to 10 residues. In germline, CDR1 is DFQATT, CDR2 SNEGSKA (reference sequence).

The V and J genes are TRBV29-1 and TRBJ2-5; D is possibly TRBD2 (5 bases). Germline CDR1 reads SQVTM; CDR2 reads ANQGSEA. The CDR3 is 12 amino acids. V gave up 6 bases and J gave up 2 bases, with 10 bases separating them. As DNA, the CDR3 is TGCAGCGTGGCCGGGATACAAGAGACCCAGTACTTC. Protein sequence: CSVAGIQETQYF.

This chain links TRBV7-2 with TRBJ2-1; D perhaps matches TRBD2 (7 bases). Germline assignment: CDR1 SGHTA and CDR2 FQGNSA. Trimming removed 0 bases at V and 6 bases at J, with 15 bases between. The CDR3 is 16 residues long. The CDR3 DNA is TGTGCCAGCAGCTTAGCGGGGGGGGCCGGATTCAATGAGCAGTTCTTC. Its translation is CASSLAGGAGFNEQFF.

The rearrangement links TRBV10-3 to TRBJ2-4; 9 bases are a match to TRBD2. The end of the DNA is better explained by TRBJ2-7, so the J call may be wrong. The length of the CDR3 is 17 residues. Per germline, CDR1 ENHRY and CDR2 SYGVKD. The chain's CDR3 is CAISESGVGLANYEQYF. DNA of the CDR3: TGTGCCATCAGTGAGTCTGGTGTGGGACTAGCAAACTACGAGCAGTACTTC.

This clonotype was observed a handful of times. A read error is possible here, since a much larger clone lies one base away. This rearrangement joins TRBV7-2 to TRBJ2-7; maybe TRBD1 (6 bases). The germline V gene encodes CDR1 SGHTA and CDR2 FQGNSA. Trimming pared 2 bases from V and 0 bases from J, leaving 8 bases between. The CDR3 runs 14 residues. The CDR3 DNA reads as TGTGCCAGCAGCTTACAGGGGCACTCCTACGAGCAGTACTTC. Protein: CASSLQGHSYEQYF.

V usage is TRBV20-1 and J usage is TRBJ2-7, with 9 bases identical to TRBD2. J lost 4 bases, V lost 3 bases, and 7 bases had no gene match. This CDR3 comprises 14 residues. Germline CDR1 and CDR2: DFQATT and SNEGSKA (reference sequence). The CDR3 protein is CSASSGSLEYEQYF. The CDR3 DNA sequence: TGCAGTGCTAGTAGCGGGAGTTTGGAATACGAGCAGTACTTC.

The rearrangement links TRBV13 to TRBJ2-3, with 9 bases that match TRBD2. Per germline, CDR1 PRHDT and CDR2 FYEKMQ (reference sequence). The CDR3 length is 15 residues. The J segment lost 4 bases and the V segment lost 1 base, leaving 3 bases of the junction unmatched. CDR3: CASSLASGASDTQYF. The CDR3 DNA sequence: TGTGCCAGCAGCTTAGCTAGCGGGGCCTCAGATACGCAGTATTTT. The complete variable domain, with remaining parts taken from reference TRBV13 and TRBJ2-3, reads AAGVIQSPRHLIKEKRETATLKCYPIPRHDTVYWYQQGPGQDPQFLISFYEKMQSDKGSIPDRFSAQQFSDYHSELNMSSLELGDSALYFCASSLASGASDTQYFGPGTRLTVL.

As regards this clonotype: A much larger clone differs from this one at a single base, so this may be a read error. The J gene is TRBJ2-5, the V gene TRBV20-1, with D perhaps given as TRBD1 or TRBD2 (5 bases each). The CDR3 spans 14 residues. Germline assignment: CDR1 DFQATT and CDR2 SNEGSKA (reference sequence). The CDR3 DNA reads TGCAGTGCTCGTCAAATAGGTGTGGGGGAGACCCTGTACTTC. This gives the protein CSARQIGVGETLYF.

V is TRBV7-9 and J is TRBJ2-7; TRBD2 agrees at 7 bases. Trimming took 5 bases from V and 10 from J; bases not matched to a gene: 20. The CDR3 spans 16 residues. Germline assignment: CDR1 SEHNR and CDR2 FQNEAQ (reference sequence). The CDR3 DNA sequence: TGTGCCAGCAGCCCTTTGCTGACTAGCAATGGTTTTGACCAGTACTTC. Amino acids: CASSPLLTSNGFDQYF. Combining the CDR3 with reference TRBV7-9 and TRBJ2-7 gives the whole variable domain DTGVSQNPRHKITKRGQNVTFRCDPISEHNRLYWYRQTLGQGPEFLTYFQNEAQLEKSRLLSDRFSAERPKGSFSTLEIQRTEQGDSAMYLCASSPLLTSNGFDQYFGPGTRLTVT.

V and J are TRBV7-2 and TRBJ1-4; weak D call: TRBD1 (6 bases). The CDR3 contains 15 residues. V was trimmed by 1 base and J by 3 bases, leaving 9 bases between them. CDR1 SGHTA and CDR2 FQGNSA come from the germline V gene. CDR3 amino acids: CASSLGGPANEKLFF. The CDR3, as DNA: TGTGCCAGCAGCTTAGGGGGGCCGGCTAATGAAAAACTGTTTTTT.

This clonotype was observed a handful of times. The J gene is TRBJ1-5, the V gene TRBV2; tentative D call: TRBD1 (5 bases). CDR3 size: 14 residues. Trimming took off 2 bases at V and 7 bases at J, with 12 bases between the two ends. Germline values: CDR1 SNHLY, CDR2 FYNNEI. CDR3 sequence: CASSEQGGRQPQHF. CDR3 in DNA: TGTGCCAGCAGTGAACAGGGTGGTCGCCAGCCCCAGCATTTT.

This chain connects TRBV18 to TRBJ2-1; D is undetermined. The CDR3 is 16 residues long. Trimming shortened V by 5 bases and J by 9 bases, and 23 bases separated the two germline ends. Germline V gene lookup returns CDR1 KGHSH and CDR2 LQKENI. CDR3 amino acids: CASSYRPSTISIEQFF. As DNA, the CDR3 is TGTGCCAGCTCATACCGTCCCAGCACGATCTCTATTGAGCAGTTCTTC.

Turning to this clonotype: Mismatch with germline at one junction end may stem from a read error. This chain links TRBV10-3 with TRBJ2-5; TRBD2 aligns across 7 bases. The CDR3 length is 16 residues. Germline values: CDR1 ENHRY, CDR2 SYGVKD. The CDR3 nucleotides are TGTGCCATCGGTGAGCGGGGAGTTACCCAGGAGGAGACCCAGTACTTC. This sequence encodes CAIGERGVTQEETQYF.

This clonotype has a count of ten or more. The V and J genes are TRBV20-1 and TRBJ1-2; 7 nucleotides agree with TRBD1. The CDR3 is 13 residues long. Trimming removed 7 bases from V and 2 bases from J; junction bases left unmatched: 7. Per the germline V gene, CDR1 is DFQATT and CDR2 is SNEGSKA (reference sequence). The CDR3 loop reads CSGQGQVNYGYTF. The CDR3 DNA follows: TGCAGTGGCCAAGGACAGGTGAACTATGGCTACACCTTC.

This clonotype has just a few counts. The gene calls are TRBV11-2 and TRBJ2-1, with D possibly TRBD1 on 6 matching bases. Germline loops: CDR1 SGHAT, CDR2 FQNNGV. The V and J ends lost 3 bases and 10 bases respectively, with 7 bases between them. This CDR3 is built from 11 residues. CDR3 residues: CASSLGTEQFF. Here the CDR3 DNA reads TGTGCCAGCAGCTTGGGGACAGAGCAGTTCTTC. Supplemented by reference TRBV11-2 and TRBJ2-1, the full variable domain reads EAGVAQSPRYKIIEKRQSVAFWCNPISGHATLYWYQQILGQGPKLLIQFQNNGVVDDSQLPKDRFSAERLKGVDSTLKIQPAKLEDSAVYLCASSLGTEQFFGPGTRLTVL.

This clonotype was seen a few times. The V and J genes are TRBV4-3 and TRBJ2-2; 9 bases align to TRBD1. V shed 2 bases, J shed 4 bases, and the junction held 14 bases outside the gene matches. Germline CDR1 and CDR2: LGHNA and YSLEER. This CDR3 contains 19 residues. The CDR3 coding sequence is TGCGCCAGCAGCCAAAGACAGGGGGTTGGGACAGCGGGCACCGGGGAGCTGTTTTTT. Encoded protein: CASSQRQGVGTAGTGELFF.

Notes on this clonotype: This sequence may be a read error, since a much larger clone differs from it by one base. The V gene is TRBV6-1, the J gene TRBJ2-7; no definite D call. The J call is in doubt because the DNA end fits TRBJ2-5 better. The CDR3 has 15 amino acids. The V gene's germline CDR1 is MNHNS and CDR2 SASEGT. CDR3 DNA sequence: TGTGCCAGCAGTGAAGGACGAGCAGCTGCGGAGACCCAGTACTTC. Protein sequence: CASSEGRAAAETQYF.

The chain recombines TRBV6-2 or TRBV6-3 with TRBJ2-1, with a tentative D call TRBD2 (7 bases). The CDR3 loop spans 18 amino acids. From germline, CDR1 is MNHEY and CDR2 SVGEGT. The germline V and J ends were trimmed by 3 bases and 3 bases, with 21 bases remaining between them. CDR3 sequence: CASSYFWGLAVRYNEQFF. The CDR3 nucleotides read TGTGCCAGCAGTTATTTTTGGGGGCTAGCGGTCCGCTACAATGAGCAGTTCTTC.

This chain uses TRBV20-1 with TRBJ2-1; TRBD2 is a possible D gene (6 bases). Germline-derived CDR1 and CDR2 are DFQATT and SNEGSKA (reference sequence). The CDR3 covers 13 residues. The V gene lost 5 bases and the J gene lost 7 bases, with 15 bases spanning the gap. The CDR3 loop reads CSAYSSGGNEQFF. Here the CDR3 DNA reads TGCAGTGCTTATAGCTCTGGGGGGAATGAGCAGTTCTTC.

The chain is built from TRBV6-2 or TRBV6-3 and TRBJ2-1; 9 bases are shared with TRBD2. CDR1 and CDR2 (germline): MNHEY, SVGEGT. The V and J ends lost 8 bases and 6 bases, in that order; junction bases with no gene match: 8. CDR3 size: 14 residues. DNA for the CDR3: TGTGCCAGCTCGTGGCGGGAGGGCATCAATGAGCAGTTCTTC. Its protein product is CASSWREGINEQFF.

This clonotype was counted between two and nine times. The gene calls are TRBV4-3 and TRBJ1-2; 12 positions agree with TRBD1. Germline values: CDR1 LGHNA, CDR2 YSLEER. This CDR3 comprises 16 residues. Trimming at V came to 1 base and at J to 7 bases, leaving 7 bases not matched to a gene. CDR3 sequence (DNA): TGCGCCAGCAGCCAAGTCGGGACAGGGGGCTCAGGTGGCTACACCTTC. This codes for CASSQVGTGGSGGYTF.

The rearrangement uses TRBV6-1 and TRBJ2-1; D unclear. The V and J ends lost 8 bases and 6 bases respectively, with 14 bases between them. This CDR3 region has 13 residues. Germline CDR1 is MNHNS and CDR2 is SASEGT. The CDR3: CASGRDIANEQFF. The CDR3 DNA reads TGTGCCAGCGGTCGCGACATAGCCAATGAGCAGTTCTTC.

Ten or more counts support this clonotype. This could be a read error, since a much larger clone is one nucleotide away. This sequence joins TRBV11-2 and TRBJ2-1, with TRBD1 identical over 12 bases. The J call may be incorrect, as the DNA end agrees better with TRBJ2-7. CDR3 length equals 18 residues. Germline-derived CDR1 and CDR2 are SGHAT and FQNNGV. CDR3 protein: CASSLVFGTGGSYNEQYF. The CDR3 nucleotides read TGTGCCAGCAGCTTAGTTTTTGGGACAGGGGGCTCCTACAATGAGCAGTACTTC.

The V call is TRBV10-3, the J call TRBJ2-5; 11 nucleotides match TRBD2. The DNA matches TRBJ2-7 better at its end, which makes the J call doubtful. The CDR3 is made up of 15 amino acids. CDR1 ENHRY and CDR2 SYGVKD come from the germline V gene. CDR3 loop: CAIRVAGGPRDEQYF. CDR3 sequence (DNA): TGTGCCATCAGAGTAGCGGGAGGGCCACGAGACGAGCAGTACTTC.

This clonotype has only a few counts. The rearrangement links TRBV6-5 to TRBJ1-1, with D uncertain. This CDR3 spans 15 amino acids. The germline V gene encodes CDR1 MNHEY and CDR2 SVGAGI. Deletions cut 0 bases from V and 5 bases from J, with 13 bases between. CDR3 protein: CASSYSKGTWTEAFF. The CDR3 nucleotides read TGTGCCAGCAGTTACTCTAAGGGAACGTGGACTGAAGCTTTCTTT.

This clonotype has at least ten counts. The rearrangement links TRBV3-1 to TRBJ2-1, with 9 bases identical to TRBD2. The CDR3 consists of 15 residues. Germline-derived CDR1 and CDR2 are LGHDT and YNNKEL (reference sequence). Losses at the gene ends were 4 bases for V and 7 bases for J; bases not matched to a gene: 8. The CDR3 DNA sequence: TGTGCCAGCAGCCGTGCTAGCGGGGTTTGGAATGAGCAGTTCTTC. Its translation is CASSRASGVWNEQFF.

This chain connects TRBV20-1 to TRBJ2-3, with D maybe TRBD1 (6 bases). Per germline, CDR1 DFQATT and CDR2 SNEGSKA (reference sequence). Trimming stripped 6 bases from V and 2 bases from J, with 18 bases between. This CDR3 has 15 residues. CDR3 sequence: CSAVQGEHVTDTQYF. DNA for the CDR3: TGCAGTGCAGTACAGGGAGAGCACGTCACAGATACGCAGTATTTT.

The chain combines TRBV2 with TRBJ2-2, with D possibly being TRBD2 (5 bases). Trimming took off 6 bases at V and 8 bases at J, with 16 bases between the two ends. Looked up from germline, CDR1 is SNHLY and CDR2 is FYNNEI. The CDR3 length is 14 residues. Here the CDR3 reads CASRTRAGGGELFF. In DNA form, the CDR3 reads TGTGCCAGCAGAACCCGGGCCGGAGGAGGGGAGCTGTTTTTT.

On this clonotype itself: This sequence may be a read error, since a much larger clone differs from it by one base. The chain links TRBV10-2 to TRBJ2-4; D remains unclear. The CDR3 consists of 15 residues. Germline CDR1 is WSHSY and CDR2 is SAAADI. Trimming stripped 4 bases from V and 0 bases from J, with 10 bases between. The CDR3 spells CASSGAMIAKNIQYF. For the CDR3, the DNA is TGCGCCAGCAGTGGGGCTATGATAGCCAAAAACATTCAGTACTTC.

The J gene is TRBJ2-5, the V gene TRBV7-2, with no clear D. From germline, CDR1 is SGHTA and CDR2 FQGNSA. Trimming stripped 1 base from V and 5 bases from J, with 8 bases between. CDR3 length: 13 residues. The DNA of the CDR3 is TGTGCCAGCAGCTTAGAGGTGGCGGAGACCCAGTACTTC. It is translated as CASSLEVAETQYF.